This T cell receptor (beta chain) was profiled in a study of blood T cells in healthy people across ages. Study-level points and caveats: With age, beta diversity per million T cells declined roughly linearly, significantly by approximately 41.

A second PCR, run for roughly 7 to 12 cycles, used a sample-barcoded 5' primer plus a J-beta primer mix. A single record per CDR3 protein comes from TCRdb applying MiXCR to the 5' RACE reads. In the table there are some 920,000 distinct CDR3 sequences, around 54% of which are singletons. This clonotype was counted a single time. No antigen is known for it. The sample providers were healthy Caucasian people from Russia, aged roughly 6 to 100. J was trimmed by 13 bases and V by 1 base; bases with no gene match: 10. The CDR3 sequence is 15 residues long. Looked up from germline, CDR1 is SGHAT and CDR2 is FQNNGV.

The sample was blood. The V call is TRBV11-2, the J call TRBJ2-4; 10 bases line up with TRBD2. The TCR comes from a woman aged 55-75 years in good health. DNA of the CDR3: TGTGCCAGCAGCTTAGGGCTAGCGGGAGTGTACAAGCAGTACTTC. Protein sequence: CASSLGLAGVYKQYF.